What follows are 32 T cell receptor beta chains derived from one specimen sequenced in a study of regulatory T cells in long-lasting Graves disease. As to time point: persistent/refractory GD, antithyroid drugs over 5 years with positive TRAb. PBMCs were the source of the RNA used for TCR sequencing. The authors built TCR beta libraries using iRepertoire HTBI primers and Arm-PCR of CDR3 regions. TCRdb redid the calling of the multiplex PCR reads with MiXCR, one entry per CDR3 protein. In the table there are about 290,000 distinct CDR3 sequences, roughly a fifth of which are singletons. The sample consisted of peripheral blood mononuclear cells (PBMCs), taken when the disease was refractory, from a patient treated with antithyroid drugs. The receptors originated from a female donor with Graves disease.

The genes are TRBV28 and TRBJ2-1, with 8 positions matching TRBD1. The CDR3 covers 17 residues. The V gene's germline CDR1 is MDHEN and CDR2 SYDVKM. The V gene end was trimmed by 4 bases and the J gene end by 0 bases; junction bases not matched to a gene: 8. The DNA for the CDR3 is TGTGCCAGCAGTTCGCCGGCAGGGGGCGCCTCCTACAATGAGCAGTTCTTC. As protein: CASSSPAGGASYNEQFF.

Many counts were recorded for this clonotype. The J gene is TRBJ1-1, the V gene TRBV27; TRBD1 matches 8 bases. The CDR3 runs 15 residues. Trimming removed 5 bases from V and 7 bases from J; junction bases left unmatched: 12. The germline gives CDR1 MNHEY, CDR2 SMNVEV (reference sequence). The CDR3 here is CASSRTTGANFEAFF. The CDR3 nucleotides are TGTGCCAGCAGTAGGACGACAGGGGCGAATTTTGAAGCTTTCTTT.

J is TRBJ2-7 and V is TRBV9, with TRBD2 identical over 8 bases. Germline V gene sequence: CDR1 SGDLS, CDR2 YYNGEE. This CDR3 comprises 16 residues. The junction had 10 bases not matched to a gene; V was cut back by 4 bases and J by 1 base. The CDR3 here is CASSPGFGGGSYEQYF. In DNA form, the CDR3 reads TGTGCCAGCAGCCCCGGATTTGGCGGGGGGTCCTACGAGCAGTACTTC.

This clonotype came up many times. CDR3 protein: CASSSGGRESPLHF. CDR3 coding DNA: TGTGCCAGCAGTTCGGGGGGCAGGGAATCACCCCTCCACTTT. This chain joins TRBV28 and TRBJ1-6, with D maybe TRBD1 (6 bases). Germline-derived CDR1 and CDR2 are MDHEN and SYDVKM. With 4 bases removed from V and 10 bases from J, the gap between germline ends came to 14 bases. The CDR3 runs 14 residues.

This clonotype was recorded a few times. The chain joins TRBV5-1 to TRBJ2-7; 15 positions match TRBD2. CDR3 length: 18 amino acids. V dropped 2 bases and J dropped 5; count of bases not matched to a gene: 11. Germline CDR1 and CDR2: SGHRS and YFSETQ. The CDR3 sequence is CASSFPPTGLAGGDEQYF. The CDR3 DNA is TGCGCCAGCAGCTTCCCACCAACTGGACTAGCGGGAGGGGACGAGCAGTACTTC.

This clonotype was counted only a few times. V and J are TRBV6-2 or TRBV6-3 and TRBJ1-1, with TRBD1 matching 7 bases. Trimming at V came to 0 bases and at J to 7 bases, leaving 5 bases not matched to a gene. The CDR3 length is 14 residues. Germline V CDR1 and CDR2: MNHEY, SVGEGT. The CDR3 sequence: CASSYSGTALEAFF. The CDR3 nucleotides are TGTGCCAGCAGTTACTCCGGGACAGCCCTTGAAGCTTTCTTT.

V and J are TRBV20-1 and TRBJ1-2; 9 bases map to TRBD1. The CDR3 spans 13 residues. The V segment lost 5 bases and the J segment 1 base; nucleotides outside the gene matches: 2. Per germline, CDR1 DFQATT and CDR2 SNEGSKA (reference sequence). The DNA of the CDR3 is TGCAGTGCTGGACAGGGGCTTAACTATGGCTACACCTTC. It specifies CSAGQGLNYGYTF.

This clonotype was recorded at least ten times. The DNA of the CDR3 is TGCAGTGCTAGAGATGGGCACCCGACTAGGACAGAGACCCAGTACTTC. Translated, it gives CSARDGHPTRTETQYF. The J gene is TRBJ2-5, the V gene TRBV20-1; D perhaps matches TRBD2 (6 bases). Between the trimmed V and J ends, which lost 0 bases and 4 bases, there was a span of 18 bases. CDR1 is DFQATT, CDR2 SNEGSKA, per germline (reference sequence). This CDR3 contains 16 residues.

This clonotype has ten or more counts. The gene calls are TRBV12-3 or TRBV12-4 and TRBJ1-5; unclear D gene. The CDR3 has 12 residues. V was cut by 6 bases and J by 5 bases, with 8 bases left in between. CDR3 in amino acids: CASSDQDQPQHF. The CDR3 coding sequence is TGTGCCAGCAGCGACCAGGATCAGCCCCAGCATTTT.

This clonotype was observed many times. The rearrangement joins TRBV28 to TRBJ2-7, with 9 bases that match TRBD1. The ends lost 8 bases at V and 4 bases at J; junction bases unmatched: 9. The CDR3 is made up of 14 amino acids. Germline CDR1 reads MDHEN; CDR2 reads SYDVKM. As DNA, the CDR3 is TGTGCCAGCTCAACCGGGACAGGGATTTACGAGCAGTACTTC. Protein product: CASSTGTGIYEQYF.

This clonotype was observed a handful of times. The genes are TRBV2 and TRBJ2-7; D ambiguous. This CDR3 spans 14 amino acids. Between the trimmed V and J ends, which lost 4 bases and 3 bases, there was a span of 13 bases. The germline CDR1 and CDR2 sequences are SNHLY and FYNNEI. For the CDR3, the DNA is TGTGCCAGCAGTGCGCTGGGGAACGACTACGAGCAGTACTTC. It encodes CASSALGNDYEQYF.

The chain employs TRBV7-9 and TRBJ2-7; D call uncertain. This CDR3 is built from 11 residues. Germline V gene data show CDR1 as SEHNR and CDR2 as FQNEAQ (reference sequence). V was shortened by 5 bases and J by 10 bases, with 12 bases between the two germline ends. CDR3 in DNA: TGTGCCAGCAGCGTCGGAGATAAACAGTACTTC. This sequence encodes CASSVGDKQYF.

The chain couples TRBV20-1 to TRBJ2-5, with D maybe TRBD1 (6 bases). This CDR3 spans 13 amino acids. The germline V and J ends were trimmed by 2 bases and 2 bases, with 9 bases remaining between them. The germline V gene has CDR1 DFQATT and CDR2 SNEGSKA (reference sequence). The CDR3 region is CSARFGQQETQYF. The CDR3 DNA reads TGCAGTGCTAGATTCGGACAGCAAGAGACCCAGTACTTC.

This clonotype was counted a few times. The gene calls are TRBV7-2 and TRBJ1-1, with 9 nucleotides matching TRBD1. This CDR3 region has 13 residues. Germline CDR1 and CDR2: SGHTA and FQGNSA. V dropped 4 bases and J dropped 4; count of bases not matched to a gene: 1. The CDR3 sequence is CASSWDRVTEAFF. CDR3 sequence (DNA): TGTGCCAGCAGCTGGGACAGGGTCACTGAAGCTTTCTTT.

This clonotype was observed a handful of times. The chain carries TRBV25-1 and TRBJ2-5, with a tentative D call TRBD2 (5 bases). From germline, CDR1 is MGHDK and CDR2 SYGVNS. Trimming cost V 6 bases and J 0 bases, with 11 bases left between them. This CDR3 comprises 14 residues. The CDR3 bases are TGTGCCAGCAGCGGGGTCTTGTACCAAGAGACCCAGTACTTC. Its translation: CASSGVLYQETQYF.

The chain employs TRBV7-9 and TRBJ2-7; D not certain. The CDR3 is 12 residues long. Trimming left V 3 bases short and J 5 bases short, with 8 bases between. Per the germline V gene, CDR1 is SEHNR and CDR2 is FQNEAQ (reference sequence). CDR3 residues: CASSFGRNEQYF. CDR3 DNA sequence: TGTGCCAGCAGCTTCGGTAGGAACGAGCAGTACTTC.

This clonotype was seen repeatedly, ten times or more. CDR3: CSANDRGPLWYEQYF. In DNA form, the CDR3 reads TGCAGTGCCAACGACAGGGGCCCCCTTTGGTACGAGCAGTACTTC. V gene TRBV20-1 combines with J gene TRBJ2-7; 8 nucleotides line up with TRBD1. The ends lost 6 bases at V and 4 bases at J; junction bases unmatched: 14. The CDR3 spans 15 residues. CDR1 is DFQATT, CDR2 SNEGSKA, per germline (reference sequence).

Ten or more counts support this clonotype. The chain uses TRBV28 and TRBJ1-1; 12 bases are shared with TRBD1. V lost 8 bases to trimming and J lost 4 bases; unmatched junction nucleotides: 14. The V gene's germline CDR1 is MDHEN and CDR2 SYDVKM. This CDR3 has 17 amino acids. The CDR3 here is CASALTRDRGLGTEAFF. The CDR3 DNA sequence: TGTGCCAGCGCCTTGACCCGGGACAGGGGGCTAGGCACTGAAGCTTTCTTT.

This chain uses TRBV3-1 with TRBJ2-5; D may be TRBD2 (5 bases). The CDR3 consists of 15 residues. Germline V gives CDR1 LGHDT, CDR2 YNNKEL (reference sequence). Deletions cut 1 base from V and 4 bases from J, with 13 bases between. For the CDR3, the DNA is TGTGCCAGCAGCCAAGTTAGCGAGGGCGGAGAGACCCAGTACTTC. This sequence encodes CASSQVSEGGETQYF.

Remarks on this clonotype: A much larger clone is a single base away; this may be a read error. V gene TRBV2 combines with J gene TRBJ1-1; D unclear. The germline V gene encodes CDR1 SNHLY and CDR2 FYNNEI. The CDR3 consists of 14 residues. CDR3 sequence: CDSSEMGVGSEAFF. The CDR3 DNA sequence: TGTGACAGCAGTGAGATGGGAGTCGGATCTGAAGCTTTCTTT.

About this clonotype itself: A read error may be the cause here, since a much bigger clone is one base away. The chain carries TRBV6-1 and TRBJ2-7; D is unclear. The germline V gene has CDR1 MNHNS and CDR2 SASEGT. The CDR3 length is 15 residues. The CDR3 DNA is TGTGCCATCAGTGAACGATTGACTCTGACCTACGAGCAGTACTTC. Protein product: CAISERLTLTYEQYF.

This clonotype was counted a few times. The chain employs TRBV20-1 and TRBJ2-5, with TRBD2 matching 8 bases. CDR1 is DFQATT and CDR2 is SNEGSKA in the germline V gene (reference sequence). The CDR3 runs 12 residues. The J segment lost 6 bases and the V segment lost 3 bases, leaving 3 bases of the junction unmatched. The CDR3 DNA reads TGCAGTGCTAGCGGACTAGCTCAGACCCAGTACTTC. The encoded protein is CSASGLAQTQYF.

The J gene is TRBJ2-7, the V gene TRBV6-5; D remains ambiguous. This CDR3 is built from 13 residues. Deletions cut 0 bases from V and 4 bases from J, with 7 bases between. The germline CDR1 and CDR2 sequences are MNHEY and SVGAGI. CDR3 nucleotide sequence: TGTGCCAGCAGTTACTCGGGGTGGTACGAGCAGTACTTC. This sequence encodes CASSYSGWYEQYF.

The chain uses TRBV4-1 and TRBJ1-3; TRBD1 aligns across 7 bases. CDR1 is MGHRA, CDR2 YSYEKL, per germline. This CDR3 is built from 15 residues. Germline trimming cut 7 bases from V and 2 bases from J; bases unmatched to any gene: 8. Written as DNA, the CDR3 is TGCGCCAGCACAAGATCGACAGGGACTGGAAACACCATATATTTT. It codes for CASTRSTGTGNTIYF.

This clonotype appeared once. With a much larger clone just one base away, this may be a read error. The CDR3 spells CVSSLELAETQYF. The CDR3 nucleotides are TGTGTCAGCAGCTTAGAACTAGCAGAGACCCAGTACTTC. The chain is built from TRBV11-2 and TRBJ2-5; a possible D gene is TRBD2 (6 bases). The germline V gene has CDR1 SGHAT and CDR2 FQNNGV. The CDR3 sequence is 13 residues long.

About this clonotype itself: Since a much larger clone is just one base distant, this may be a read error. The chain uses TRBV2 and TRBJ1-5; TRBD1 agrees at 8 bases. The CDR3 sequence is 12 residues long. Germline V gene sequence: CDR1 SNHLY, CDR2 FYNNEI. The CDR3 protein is CTSGDRGQPQHF. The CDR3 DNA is TGTACCAGCGGCGACAGGGGCCAGCCCCAGCATTTT.

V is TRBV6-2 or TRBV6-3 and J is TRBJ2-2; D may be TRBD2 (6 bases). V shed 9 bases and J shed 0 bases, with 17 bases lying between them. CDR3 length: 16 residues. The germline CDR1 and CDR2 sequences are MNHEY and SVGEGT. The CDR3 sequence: CARDGGAMANTGELFF. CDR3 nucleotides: TGTGCCAGGGACGGGGGAGCCATGGCGAACACCGGGGAGCTGTTTTTT.

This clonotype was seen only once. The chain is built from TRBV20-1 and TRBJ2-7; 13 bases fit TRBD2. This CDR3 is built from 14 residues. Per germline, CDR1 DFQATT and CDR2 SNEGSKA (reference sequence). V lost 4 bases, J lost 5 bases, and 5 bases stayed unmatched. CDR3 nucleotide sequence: TGCAGTGCTATCCGGACTAGCGGGAGCAACGAGCAGTACTTC. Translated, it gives CSAIRTSGSNEQYF.

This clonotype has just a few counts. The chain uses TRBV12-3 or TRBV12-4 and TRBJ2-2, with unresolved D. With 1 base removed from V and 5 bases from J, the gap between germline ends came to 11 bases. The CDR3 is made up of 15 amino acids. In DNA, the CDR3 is TGTGCCAGCAGTTTAGAGGGTATCATGACCGGGGAGCTGTTTTTT. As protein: CASSLEGIMTGELFF.

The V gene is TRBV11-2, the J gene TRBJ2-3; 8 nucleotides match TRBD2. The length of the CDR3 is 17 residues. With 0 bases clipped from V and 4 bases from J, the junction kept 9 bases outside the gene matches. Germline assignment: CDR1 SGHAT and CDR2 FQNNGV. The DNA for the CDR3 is TGTGCCAGCAGCTTAGACCCGGGACTAGTAGGGGCAGATACGCAGTATTTT. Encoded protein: CASSLDPGLVGADTQYF.

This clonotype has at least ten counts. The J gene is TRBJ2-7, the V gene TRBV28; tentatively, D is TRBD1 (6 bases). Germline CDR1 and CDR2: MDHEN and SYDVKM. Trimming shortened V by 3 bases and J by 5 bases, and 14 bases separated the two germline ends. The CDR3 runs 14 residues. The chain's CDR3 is CASSFTGNFDEQYF. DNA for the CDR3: TGTGCCAGCAGTTTTACAGGGAACTTCGACGAGCAGTACTTC.

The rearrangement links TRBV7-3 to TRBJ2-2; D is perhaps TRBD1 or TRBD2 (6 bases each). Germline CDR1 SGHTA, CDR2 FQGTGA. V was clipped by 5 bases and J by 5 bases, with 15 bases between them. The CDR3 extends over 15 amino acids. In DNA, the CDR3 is TGTGCCAGCAGCCCCCGACTAGGGGGGACCGGGGAGCTGTTTTTT. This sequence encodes CASSPRLGGTGELFF. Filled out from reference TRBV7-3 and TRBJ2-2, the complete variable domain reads GAGVSQTPSNKVTEKGKYVELRCDPISGHTALYWYRQSLGQGPEFLIYFQGTGAADDSGLPNDRFFAVRPEGSVSTLKIQRTERGDSAVYLCASSPRLGGTGELFFGEGSRLTVL.